This T cell receptor beta chain is from a study of blood T cell repertoires in COVID-19. Measured with immunoSEQ multiplex PCR; TCRdb has only the in-frame clones, and not every one. This sample carries just under 250,000 clones, approximately 83% of them seen once, and the ten largest clones take 3% to 3.5%. The trim removed 1 base at V and 1 base at J, leaving 3 bases unmatched. CDR1 SGHTA and CDR2 FQGNSA come from the germline V gene. The CDR3 has 17 residues. Sequenced sample: peripheral blood. This TCR was recovered from a young woman who had recovered from COVID-19. This rearrangement joins TRBV7-2 to TRBJ2-1; the match to TRBD2 covers 11 bases. CDR3 nucleotides: TGTGCCAGCAGCTTAGGTCTAGCGGGGGGTTCCTACAATGAGCAGTTCTTC. Translating it yields CASSLGLAGGSYNEQFF.